The entry below gives a single T cell receptor (beta chain) sequence along with its context. The ends were cut back, 3 bases at V and 4 bases at J, with 16 bases in the middle. The germline CDR1 and CDR2 sequences are SGHKS and YYEKEE (reference sequence). The CDR3 sequence is 15 residues long. Participants came from fewer than 25 US areas, aged roughly 18 to 89 years. Cohort allocation depended upon clinical history that participants reported. The sample is drawn from a study of blood T cell repertoires in COVID-19. On the study more broadly: Sources were T cells, B-cell-depleted T cells, or PBMCs; the material itself was cDNA or gDNA.

Authors' processing steps: Amplification from reference gene primers served as the basis for estimated nucleated cell counts. This table comes from immunoSEQ multiplex PCR, and its TCRdb copy is limited to in-frame clones, with some not included. Clone size and the V and J calls come from that table; the DNA yielded D and trimming. The data show about 480,000 clones, 88% seen once. V gene TRBV5-5 combines with J gene TRBJ1-1; a possible D gene is TRBD1 (6 bases). The sequence was obtained from a woman between 40 and 50 years old who had recovered from COVID-19. The source material was PBMCs or T cells enriched from blood (not recorded which). CDR3 in DNA: TGTGCCAGCAGCTGGCGGACAGACTCAACCACTGAAGCTTTCTTT. This codes for CASSWRTDSTTEAFF.